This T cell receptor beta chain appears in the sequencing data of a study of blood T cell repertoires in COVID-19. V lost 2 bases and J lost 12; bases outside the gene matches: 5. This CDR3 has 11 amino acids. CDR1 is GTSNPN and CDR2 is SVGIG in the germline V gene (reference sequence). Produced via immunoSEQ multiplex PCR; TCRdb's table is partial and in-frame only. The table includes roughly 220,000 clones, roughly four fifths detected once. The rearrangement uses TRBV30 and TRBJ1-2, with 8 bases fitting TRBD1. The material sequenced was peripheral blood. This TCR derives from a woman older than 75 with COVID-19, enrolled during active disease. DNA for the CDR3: TGTGCCTGGAGTACGGACAGGGTGCACACCTTC. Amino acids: CAWSTDRVHTF.